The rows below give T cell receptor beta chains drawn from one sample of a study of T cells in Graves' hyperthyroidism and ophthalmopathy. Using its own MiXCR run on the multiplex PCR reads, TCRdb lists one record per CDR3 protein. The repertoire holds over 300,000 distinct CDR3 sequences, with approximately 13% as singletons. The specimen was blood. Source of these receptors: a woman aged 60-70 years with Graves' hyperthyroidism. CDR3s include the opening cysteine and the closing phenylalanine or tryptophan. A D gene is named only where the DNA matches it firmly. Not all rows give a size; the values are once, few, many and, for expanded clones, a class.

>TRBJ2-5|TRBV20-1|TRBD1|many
CSATSFEKIRDRELETQYF
TGCAGTGCTACCTCATTTGAAAAAATCCGGGACAGGGAACTAGAGACCCAGTACTTC
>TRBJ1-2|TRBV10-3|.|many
CAISDQTGYGYTF
TGTGCCATCAGTGACCAGACTGGCTATGGCTACACCTTC
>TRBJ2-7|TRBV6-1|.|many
CASSANRVAYEQYF
TGTGCCAGCAGTGCCAACAGGGTGGCCTACGAGCAGTACTTC
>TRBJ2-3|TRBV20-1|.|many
CSAPRDGTDTQYF
TGCAGTGCCCCACGGGACGGCACAGATACGCAGTATTTT
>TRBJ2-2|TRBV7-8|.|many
CASSLALGGSGTGELFF
TGTGCCAGCAGCTTAGCGCTCGGAGGGAGTGGCACCGGGGAGCTGTTTTTT
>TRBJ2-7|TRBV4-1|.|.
CASSQARGAYDQYF
TGCGCCAGCAGCCAAGCACGGGGGGCCTACGACCAGTACTTC
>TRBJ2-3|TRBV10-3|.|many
CAIRSWTGLNTDTQYF
TGTGCCATCAGATCCTGGACGGGACTCAACACAGATACGCAGTATTTT
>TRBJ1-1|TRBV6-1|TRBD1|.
CASTPGGRGNTEAFF
TGTGCCAGCACCCCAGGGGGGCGCGGTAATACTGAAGCTTTCTTT
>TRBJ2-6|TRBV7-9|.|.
CASSPSPETTDSGANVLTF
TGTGCCAGCAGCCCGTCACCCGAGACAACGGACTCTGGGGCCAACGTCCTGACTTTC
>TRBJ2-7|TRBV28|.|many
CASSLPPWRADYEQYF
TGTGCCAGCAGTCTCCCCCCTTGGAGGGCGGACTACGAGCAGTACTTC
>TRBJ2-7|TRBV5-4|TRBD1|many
CASSEGAADEQYF
TGTGCCAGCAGCGAGGGGGCGGCGGACGAGCAGTACTTC
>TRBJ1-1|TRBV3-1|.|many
CASSQDRGWWTEAFF
TGTGCCAGCAGCCAAGACCGGGGATGGTGGACTGAAGCTTTCTTT
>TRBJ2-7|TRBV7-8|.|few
CASSLGILGTSEQYF
TGTGCCAGCAGCTTAGGAATCCTGGGAACGAGCGAGCAGTACTTC
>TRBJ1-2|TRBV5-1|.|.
CASSLAEKNYGYTF
TGCGCCAGCAGCTTGGCAGAAAAAAACTATGGCTACACCTTC
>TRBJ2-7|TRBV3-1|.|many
CASSQDSALSYEQYF
TGTGCCAGCAGCCAAGACTCGGCACTCTCCTACGAGCAGTACTTC
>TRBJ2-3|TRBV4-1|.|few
CASSQEKTAPTDTQYF
TGCGCCAGCAGCCAAGAAAAGACAGCACCCACAGATACGCAGTATTTT
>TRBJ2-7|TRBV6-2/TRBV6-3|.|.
CASSYSIYEQYF
TGTGCCAGCAGTTACTCTATCTACGAGCAGTACTTC
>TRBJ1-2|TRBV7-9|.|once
CASSSGEGYYGHTF
TGTGCCAGCAGCTCTGGGGAGGGCTACTATGGCCACACCTTC
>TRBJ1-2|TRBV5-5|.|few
CASSWEADSGGYTF
TGTGCCAGCAGCTGGGAAGCCGATAGTGGGGGCTACACCTTC
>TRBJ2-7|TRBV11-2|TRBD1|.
CASSLGGTGAHEQYF
TGTGCCAGCAGCTTAGGCGGGACAGGGGCCCACGAGCAGTACTTC
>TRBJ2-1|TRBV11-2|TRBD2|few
CASSRREYYNEQFF
TGTGCCAGCAGCAGGCGGGAGTACTACAATGAGCAGTTCTTC
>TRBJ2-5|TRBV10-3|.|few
CAISKGGTAQETQYF
TGTGCCATCAGTAAAGGCGGGACAGCACAAGAGACCCAGTACTTC
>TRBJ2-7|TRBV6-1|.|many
CASSQRGLSYEQYF
TGTGCCAGCAGTCAACGGGGTCTCTCCTACGAGCAGTACTTC
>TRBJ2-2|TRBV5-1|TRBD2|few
CASSQGLAGVGELFF
TGCGCCAGCAGCCAAGGACTAGCGGGAGTCGGGGAGCTGTTTTTT
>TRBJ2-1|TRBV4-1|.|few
CASSQSSGVIQNEQFF
TGCGCCAGCAGCCAATCGTCAGGGGTGATACAGAATGAGCAGTTCTTC
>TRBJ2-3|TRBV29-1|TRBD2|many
CSGSGLAGETSTDTQYF
TGCAGCGGATCGGGACTAGCGGGGGAGACTAGCACAGATACGCAGTATTTT
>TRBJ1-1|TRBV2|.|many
CASSEAWKPTEAFF
TGTGCCAGCAGTGAAGCTTGGAAACCCACTGAAGCTTTCTTT
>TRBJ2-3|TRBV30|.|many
CAWSVGGLITDTQYF
TGTGCCTGGAGTGTAGGGGGACTGATCACAGATACGCAGTATTTT
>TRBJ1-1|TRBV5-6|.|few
CASSRTYRDTEAFF
TGTGCCAGCAGCCGCACCTACCGGGACACTGAAGCTTTCTTT
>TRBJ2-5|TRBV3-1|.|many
CASGRAPQETQYF
TGTGCCAGCGGTCGGGCGCCCCAAGAGACCCAGTACTTC
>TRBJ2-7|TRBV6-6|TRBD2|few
CASSYTTSGSVYEQYF
TGTGCCAGCAGTTACACGACTAGCGGGAGTGTTTACGAGCAGTACTTC
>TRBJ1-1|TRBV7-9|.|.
CASSGRGNTEAFF
TGTGCCAGCAGCGGCAGGGGTAACACTGAAGCTTTCTTT
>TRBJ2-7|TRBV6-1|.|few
CASSLMTDEQYF
TGTGCCAGCAGTTTAATGACGGACGAGCAGTACTTC